These 28 T cell receptor beta chains originate from one sample sequenced in a study of PD-L1 blockade in urothelial cancer. Time point: peripheral blood 6 weeks after treatment start. Repertoires were generated with immunoSEQ multiplex PCR, while TCRdb's copy carries only in-frame clones and drops some. Of 75,000 to 100,000 clones listed, approximately 87% were seen once; the top ten hold around 8.1%. Sequenced here: PBMCs, sampled around atezolizumab (anti-PD-L1) treatment. The receptors derive from a man aged 70 or older with urothelial cancer.

This clone is classed as medium-sized (0.01 to 0.1%). V and J are TRBV30 and TRBJ1-3, with a possible D match to TRBD1 (5 bases). The V gene's germline CDR1 is GTSNPN and CDR2 SVGIG (reference sequence). This CDR3 is built from 12 residues. Trimming took 5 bases from V and 0 from J, leaving 5 bases between them. In nucleotides, the CDR3 is TGTGCCTGGGACAGCTCTGGAAACACCATATATTTT. It encodes CAWDSSGNTIYF.

The chain joins TRBV6-4 to TRBJ1-5; D is uncertain. Germline assignment: CDR1 MRHNA and CDR2 SNTAGT. Between the trimmed V and J ends, which lost 6 bases and 0 bases, there was a span of 6 bases. This CDR3 is built from 13 residues. The CDR3 here is CASSRDSNQPQHF. DNA for the CDR3: TGTGCCAGCAGCCGGGATAGCAATCAGCCCCAGCATTTT.

This chain connects TRBV6-1 to TRBJ1-2; D unclear. The germline V gene has CDR1 MNHNS and CDR2 SASEGT. This CDR3 is built from 12 residues. V dropped 5 bases and J dropped 0 bases, with 4 bases sitting between them. CDR3 protein: CASSISNYGYTF. The CDR3 coding sequence is TGTGCCAGCAGTATATCTAACTATGGCTACACCTTC.

This chain joins TRBV6-1 and TRBJ2-5; no reliable D call. Trimming stripped 1 base from V and 7 bases from J, with 4 bases between. CDR1 MNHNS and CDR2 SASEGT come from the germline V gene. The CDR3 runs 11 residues. This CDR3 is CASSEGGTQYF. In nucleotides, the CDR3 is TGTGCCAGCAGTGAAGGAGGGACCCAGTACTTC.

V gene TRBV7-8 combines with J gene TRBJ2-5, with D possibly matching TRBD2 (5 bases). CDR3 length: 16 amino acids. Between the trimmed V and J ends, which lost 1 base and 4 bases, there was a span of 16 bases. Germline V gene sequence: CDR1 SGHVS, CDR2 FQNEAQ. The CDR3, as DNA: TGTGCCAGCAGCTTAGTTGGAGGTAGATTGCGAGAGACCCAGTACTTC. Translation: CASSLVGGRLRETQYF.

The genes are TRBV25-1 and TRBJ2-7; 7 nucleotides agree with TRBD2. The CDR3 spans 13 residues. Losses at the gene ends were 5 bases for V and 5 bases for J; bases not matched to a gene: 6. Per the germline V gene, CDR1 is MGHDK and CDR2 is SYGVNS. This CDR3 reads CASSKAGFNEQYF. The CDR3 coding sequence is TGTGCCAGCAGTAAAGCGGGGTTCAACGAGCAGTACTTC.

This chain uses TRBV6-1 with TRBJ2-7; 14 bases agree with TRBD2. The ends lost 9 bases at V and 5 bases at J; junction bases unmatched: 9. CDR1 is MNHNS and CDR2 is SASEGT in the germline V gene. CDR3 length: 15 amino acids. The CDR3 region has the DNA TGTGCCAGTCGAGGACTAGCGGGGGGTATGGACGAGCAGTACTTC. Translation gives CASRGLAGGMDEQYF.

The chain uses TRBV7-9 and TRBJ1-2, with 11 bases aligning to TRBD1. The germline gives CDR1 SEHNR, CDR2 FQNEAQ (reference sequence). V dropped 6 bases and J dropped 7; count of bases not matched to a gene: 13. The CDR3 is 16 residues long. The CDR3 reads CASRRSLGQGASGYTF. The CDR3 coding sequence is TGTGCCAGCAGGCGCTCTCTCGGACAGGGGGCGAGTGGCTACACCTTC.

The chain couples TRBV5-1 to TRBJ2-7; maybe TRBD1 (8 bases). The germline V gene encodes CDR1 SGHRS and CDR2 YFSETQ. The CDR3 totals 16 residues. The V and J ends lost 7 bases and 2 bases respectively, with 22 bases between them. The CDR3 spells CASGPREDRAPYEQYF. CDR3 DNA: TGCGCCAGCGGTCCCCGGGAGGACAGGGCCCCCTACGAGCAGTACTTC.

The rearrangement uses TRBV5-1 and TRBJ2-7; 7 bases are a match to TRBD1. This CDR3 contains 15 residues. J gave up 2 bases and V 4 bases, and 9 bases lay outside the gene matches. CDR1 is SGHRS and CDR2 is YFSETQ in the germline V gene. This CDR3 is CASSLSRDSTYEQYF. Here the CDR3 DNA reads TGCGCCAGCAGCCTTTCCCGGGACAGTACCTACGAGCAGTACTTC.

The J gene is TRBJ2-7, the V gene TRBV7-6, with D hard to call. CDR3 length: 13 amino acids. Per the germline V gene, CDR1 is SGHVS and CDR2 is FNYEAQ. Trimming removed 5 bases at V and 1 base at J, with 9 bases between. Written as DNA, the CDR3 is TGTGCCAGCAGCCAGACTCCTTCCTACGAGCAGTACTTC. The encoded protein is CASSQTPSYEQYF.

This chain joins TRBV15 and TRBJ2-3, with D perhaps TRBD1 (6 bases). The CDR3 contains 14 residues. Germline V gene data show CDR1 as LNHNV and CDR2 as YYDKDF (reference sequence). Trimming cost V 6 bases and J 4 bases, with 14 bases left between them. The CDR3 nucleotides are TGTGCCACCAGGAGGGCACAGGGACCAGATACGCAGTATTTT. Protein: CATRRAQGPDTQYF.

The chain has TRBV19 and TRBJ1-4, with 7 positions matching TRBD1. Germline assignment: CDR1 LNHDA and CDR2 SQIVND (reference sequence). V lost 7 bases and J lost 0; bases outside the gene matches: 2. CDR3 length equals 14 residues. The CDR3 bases are TGTGCCAGTACCACAGGGGCAACTAATGAAAAACTGTTTTTT. Protein: CASTTGATNEKLFF.

The rearrangement joins TRBV11-3 to TRBJ2-7, with D possibly TRBD2 on 6 matching bases. Trimming cost V 4 bases and J 3 bases, with 13 bases left between them. CDR1 SGHNT and CDR2 YENEEA come from the germline V gene. The CDR3 covers 14 residues. Written as DNA, the CDR3 is TGTGCCAGCAGCTACCCGGGACTGAACTACGAGCAGTACTTC. It is translated as CASSYPGLNYEQYF.

The V gene is TRBV19, the J gene TRBJ2-5; D might be TRBD1 (6 bases). CDR3 length: 14 residues. CDR1 is LNHDA, CDR2 SQIVND, per germline (reference sequence). V was cut by 0 bases and J by 5 bases, with 10 bases left in between. CDR3 sequence reads: CASSIDQGLETQYF. CDR3 DNA sequence: TGTGCCAGTAGTATAGATCAGGGGCTGGAGACCCAGTACTTC.

The chain couples TRBV29-1 to TRBJ2-7; maybe TRBD1 (6 bases). From germline, CDR1 is SQVTM and CDR2 ANQGSEA. Between the trimmed V and J ends, which lost 4 bases and 3 bases, there was a span of 16 bases. This CDR3 comprises 14 residues. The CDR3 spells CSVGTAGALYEQYF. The CDR3 coding sequence is TGCAGCGTTGGGACAGCCGGGGCGCTCTACGAGCAGTACTTC.

The count of this clone is one. The V gene is TRBV19, the J gene TRBJ1-1, with TRBD1 as a possible D gene (5 bases). Trimming took 4 bases from V and 0 from J, leaving 9 bases between them. The CDR3 extends over 14 amino acids. Germline V gives CDR1 LNHDA, CDR2 SQIVND (reference sequence). CDR3 loop: CASSRQGLNTEAFF. CDR3 DNA sequence: TGTGCCAGTAGTAGGCAGGGCCTGAACACTGAAGCTTTCTTT.

The chain couples TRBV7-2 to TRBJ1-2, with TRBD1 as a possible D gene (5 bases). Trimming removed 0 bases from V and 8 bases from J, with 13 bases in between. Germline CDR1 reads SGHTA; CDR2 reads FQGNSA. CDR3 length: 14 amino acids. CDR3 sequence: CASSLAQGARGYTF. The CDR3 bases are TGTGCCAGCAGCTTAGCTCAAGGGGCCAGGGGCTACACCTTC.

This clone is a singleton in its sample. The rearrangement links TRBV5-1 to TRBJ1-1; TRBD1 matches 8 bases. Germline V gives CDR1 SGHRS, CDR2 YFSETQ. V dropped 3 bases and J dropped 2; count of bases not matched to a gene: 3. The CDR3 totals 14 residues. The CDR3 DNA reads TGCGCCAGCAGCTCCGACAGGGGAAACACTGAAGCTTTCTTT. Its protein is CASSSDRGNTEAFF.

The chain links TRBV19 to TRBJ1-5; 9 bases align to TRBD1. Germline V gene lookup returns CDR1 LNHDA and CDR2 SQIVND (reference sequence). The V gene end was trimmed by 7 bases and the J gene end by 6 bases; junction bases not matched to a gene: 7. The CDR3 covers 14 residues. CDR3 amino acids: CASTPTGGFQPQHF. The CDR3 DNA is TGTGCCAGTACCCCGACAGGGGGATTTCAGCCCCAGCATTTT.

The rearrangement uses TRBV7-9 and TRBJ2-1; 7 nucleotides line up with TRBD2. CDR3 length: 16 amino acids. J was trimmed by 3 bases and V by 5 bases; bases with no gene match: 10. Germline-derived CDR1 and CDR2 are SEHNR and FQNEAQ (reference sequence). The CDR3 here is CASSLGGLADYNEQFF. In DNA, the CDR3 is TGTGCCAGCAGCCTCGGGGGTCTAGCGGACTACAATGAGCAGTTCTTC.

This chain links TRBV11-1 with TRBJ2-7; perhaps TRBD2 as D (6 bases). The V gene's germline CDR1 is SGHAT and CDR2 FQDESV (reference sequence). Trimming removed 2 bases at V and 2 bases at J, with 10 bases between. The CDR3 has 14 amino acids. The CDR3 bases are TGTGCCAGCAGCTTAACGGGGGAGGCCTACGAGCAGTACTTC. Protein sequence: CASSLTGEAYEQYF.

The chain is built from TRBV7-8 and TRBJ1-2, with D hard to call. The germline V and J ends were trimmed by 2 bases and 8 bases, with 12 bases remaining between them. The germline V gene encodes CDR1 SGHVS and CDR2 FQNEAQ. The CDR3 runs 13 residues. CDR3 bases: TGTGCCAGCAGCTTAATGGTGGTGGGCGGCTACACCTTC. As protein: CASSLMVVGGYTF.

V gene TRBV27 combines with J gene TRBJ1-1; TRBD1 agrees at 8 bases. Germline V gene sequence: CDR1 MNHEY, CDR2 SMNVEV (reference sequence). The CDR3 has 15 residues. V trimming: 4 bases; J trimming: 5 bases; junction bases outside the gene matches: 9. DNA of the CDR3: TGTGCCAGCAGTTCCCCGACAGGGGTAAAGACTGAAGCTTTCTTT. This sequence encodes CASSSPTGVKTEAFF.

The chain carries TRBV4-2 and TRBJ2-2; TRBD2 matches 9 bases. Germline CDR1 is LGHNA and CDR2 is YNFKEQ. The CDR3 is made up of 19 amino acids. After removal of 2 bases from V and 5 bases from J, the junction contained 15 bases not matched to a gene. The CDR3 DNA reads as TGTGCCAGCAGCCAATCGAAACCCGGGACTAGCTTACGAACCGGGGAGCTGTTTTTT. This sequence encodes CASSQSKPGTSLRTGELFF.

The chain is built from TRBV11-3 and TRBJ2-3; 9 bases are shared with TRBD2. CDR1 and CDR2 (germline): SGHNT, YENEEA. The CDR3 covers 16 residues. V gave up 6 bases and J gave up 5 bases; unmatched junction bases: 12. CDR3 sequence reads: CASRPYYGGGEDTQYF. The CDR3 DNA reads TGTGCCAGCAGGCCGTACTATGGCGGGGGGGAAGATACGCAGTATTTT.

The chain couples TRBV5-1 to TRBJ2-7; a weak D match, TRBD1 (6 bases). Deletions cut 4 bases from V and 7 bases from J, with 24 bases between. The CDR3 extends over 16 amino acids. In germline, CDR1 is SGHRS, CDR2 YFSETQ. DNA of the CDR3: TGCGCCAGCAGCAATACAGGGAAAGCTAGGCATCTGGAGCAGTACTTC. Translating it yields CASSNTGKARHLEQYF.

The CDR3 reads CASSPHAGGGEQFF. The CDR3 DNA follows: TGTGCCAGCAGCCCCCATGCAGGGGGTGGTGAGCAGTTCTTC. The V gene is TRBV11-2, the J gene TRBJ2-1; 7 bases are shared with TRBD1. Per the germline V gene, CDR1 is SGHAT and CDR2 is FQNNGV. The CDR3 is 14 residues long. Trimming removed 5 bases from V and 9 bases from J; junction bases left unmatched: 10.